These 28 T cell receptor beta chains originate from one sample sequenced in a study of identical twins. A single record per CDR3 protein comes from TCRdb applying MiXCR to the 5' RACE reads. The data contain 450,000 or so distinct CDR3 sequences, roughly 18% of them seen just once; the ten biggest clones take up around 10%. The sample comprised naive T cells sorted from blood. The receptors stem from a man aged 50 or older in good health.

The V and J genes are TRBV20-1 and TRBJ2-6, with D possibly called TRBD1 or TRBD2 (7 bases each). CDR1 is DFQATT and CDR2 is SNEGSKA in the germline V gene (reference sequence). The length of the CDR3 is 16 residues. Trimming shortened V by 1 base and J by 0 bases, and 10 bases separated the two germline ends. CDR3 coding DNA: TGCAGTGCTAGAGGCAGGGGGGGCTCTGGGGCCAACGTCCTGACTTTC. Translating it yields CSARGRGGSGANVLTF.

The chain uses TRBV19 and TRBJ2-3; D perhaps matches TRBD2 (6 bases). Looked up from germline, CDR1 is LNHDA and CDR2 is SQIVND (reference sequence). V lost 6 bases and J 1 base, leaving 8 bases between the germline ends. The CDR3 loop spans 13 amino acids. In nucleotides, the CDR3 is TGTGCCAGTAGGGGACTGGGCACAGATACGCAGTATTTT. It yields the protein CASRGLGTDTQYF.

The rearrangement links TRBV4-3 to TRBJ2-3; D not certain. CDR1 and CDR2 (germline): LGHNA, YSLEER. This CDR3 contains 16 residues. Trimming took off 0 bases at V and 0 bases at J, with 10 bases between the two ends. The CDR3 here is CASSQDTVDSTDTQYF. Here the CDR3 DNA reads TGCGCCAGCAGCCAAGATACTGTGGATAGCACAGATACGCAGTATTTT.

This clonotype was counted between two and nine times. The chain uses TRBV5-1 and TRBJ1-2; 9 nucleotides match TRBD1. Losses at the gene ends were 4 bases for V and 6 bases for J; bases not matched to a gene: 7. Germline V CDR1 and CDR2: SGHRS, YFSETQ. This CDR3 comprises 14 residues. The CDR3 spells CASSGGQGSHGYTF. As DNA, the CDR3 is TGCGCCAGCAGCGGGGGACAGGGTAGCCATGGCTACACCTTC.

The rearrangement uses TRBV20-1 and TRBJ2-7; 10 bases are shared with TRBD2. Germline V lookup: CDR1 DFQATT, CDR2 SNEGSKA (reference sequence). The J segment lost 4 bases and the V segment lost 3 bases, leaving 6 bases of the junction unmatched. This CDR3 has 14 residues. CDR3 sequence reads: CSARGGLAEYEQYF. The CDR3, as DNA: TGCAGTGCTAGGGGAGGACTAGCGGAGTACGAGCAGTACTTC.

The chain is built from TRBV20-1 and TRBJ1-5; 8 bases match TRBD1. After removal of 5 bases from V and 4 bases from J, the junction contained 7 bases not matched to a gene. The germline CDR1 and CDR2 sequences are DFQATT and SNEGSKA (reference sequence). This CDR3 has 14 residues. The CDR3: CSASQGARNQPQHF. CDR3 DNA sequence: TGCAGTGCTTCCCAGGGGGCGCGAAATCAGCCCCAGCATTTT.

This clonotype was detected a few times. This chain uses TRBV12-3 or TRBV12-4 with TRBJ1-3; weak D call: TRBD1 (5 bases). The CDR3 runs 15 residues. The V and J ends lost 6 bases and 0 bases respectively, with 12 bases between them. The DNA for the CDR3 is TGTGCCAGCAGAATGGGACGGAACTCTGGAAACACCATATATTTT. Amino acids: CASRMGRNSGNTIYF.

CDR3 DNA sequence: TGCGCCAGCAGCCAAGGAAGACAGGGGTCGGACACTGAAGCTTTCTTT. As protein: CASSQGRQGSDTEAFF. The V call is TRBV4-3, the J call TRBJ1-1, with TRBD1 matching over 8 bases. This CDR3 is 16 amino acids long. Unmatched junction bases numbered 7, after V lost 1 base and J lost 3 bases. Per germline, CDR1 LGHNA and CDR2 YSLEER.

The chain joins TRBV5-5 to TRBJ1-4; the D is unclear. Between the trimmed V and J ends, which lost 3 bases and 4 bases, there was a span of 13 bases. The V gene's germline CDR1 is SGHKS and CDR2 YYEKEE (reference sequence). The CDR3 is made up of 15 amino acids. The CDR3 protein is CASSSAAWSNEKLFF. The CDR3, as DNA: TGTGCCAGCAGCTCAGCTGCGTGGAGTAATGAAAAACTGTTTTTT.

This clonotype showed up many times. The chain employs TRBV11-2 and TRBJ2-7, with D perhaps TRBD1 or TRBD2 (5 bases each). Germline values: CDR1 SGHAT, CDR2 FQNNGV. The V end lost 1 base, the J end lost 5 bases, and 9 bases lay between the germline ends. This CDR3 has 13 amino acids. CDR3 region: CASSLAGPHEQYF. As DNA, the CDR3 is TGTGCCAGCAGCTTAGCGGGACCCCACGAGCAGTACTTC.

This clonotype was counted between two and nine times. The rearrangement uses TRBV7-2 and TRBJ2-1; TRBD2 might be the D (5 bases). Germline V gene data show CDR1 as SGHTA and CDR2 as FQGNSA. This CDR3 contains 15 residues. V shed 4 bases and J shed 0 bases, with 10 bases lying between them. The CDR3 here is CASSYLARSYNEQFF. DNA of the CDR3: TGTGCCAGCAGCTACCTAGCCCGCTCCTACAATGAGCAGTTCTTC.

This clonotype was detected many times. The CDR3 DNA reads as TGTGCCAGCAGCCTAGAGGCGGGGAGCACTGAAGCTTTCTTT. Translated: CASSLEAGSTEAFF. This chain links TRBV7-8 with TRBJ1-1; D not certain. CDR1 and CDR2 (germline): SGHVS, FQNEAQ. The CDR3 covers 14 residues. Between the trimmed V and J ends, which lost 5 bases and 4 bases, there was a span of 14 bases.

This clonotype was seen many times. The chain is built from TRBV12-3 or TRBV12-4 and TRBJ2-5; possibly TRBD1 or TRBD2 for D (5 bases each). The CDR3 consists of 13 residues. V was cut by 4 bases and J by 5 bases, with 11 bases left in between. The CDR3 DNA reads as TGTGCCAGCAGTTGGAGCGAGGGGGAGACCCAGTACTTC. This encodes CASSWSEGETQYF.

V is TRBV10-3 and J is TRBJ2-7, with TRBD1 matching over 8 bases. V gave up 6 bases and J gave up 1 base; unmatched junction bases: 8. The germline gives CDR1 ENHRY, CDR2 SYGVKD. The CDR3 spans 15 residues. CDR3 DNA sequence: TGTGCCATCAGCGACGGACAGGGTGGGTCCTACGAGCAGTACTTC. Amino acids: CAISDGQGGSYEQYF.

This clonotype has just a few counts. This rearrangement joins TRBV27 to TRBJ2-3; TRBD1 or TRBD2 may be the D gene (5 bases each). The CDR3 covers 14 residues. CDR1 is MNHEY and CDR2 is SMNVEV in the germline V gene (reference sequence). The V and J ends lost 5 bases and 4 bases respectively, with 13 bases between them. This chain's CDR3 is CASSKRDLSDTQYF. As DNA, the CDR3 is TGTGCCAGCAGTAAACGGGACCTATCAGATACGCAGTATTTT.

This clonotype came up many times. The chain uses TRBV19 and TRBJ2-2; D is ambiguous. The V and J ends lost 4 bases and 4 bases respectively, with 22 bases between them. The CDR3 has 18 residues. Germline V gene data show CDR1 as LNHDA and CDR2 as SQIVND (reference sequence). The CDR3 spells CASSKTMYKLESTGELFF. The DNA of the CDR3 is TGTGCCAGTAGTAAAACCATGTACAAGCTAGAATCCACCGGGGAGCTGTTTTTT.

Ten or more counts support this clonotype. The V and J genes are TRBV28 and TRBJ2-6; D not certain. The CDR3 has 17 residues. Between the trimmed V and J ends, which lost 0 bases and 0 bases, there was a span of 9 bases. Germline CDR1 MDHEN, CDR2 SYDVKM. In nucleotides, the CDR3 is TGTGCCAGCAGTTTATGGGGCAGCTACTCTGGGGCCAACGTCCTGACTTTC. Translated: CASSLWGSYSGANVLTF.

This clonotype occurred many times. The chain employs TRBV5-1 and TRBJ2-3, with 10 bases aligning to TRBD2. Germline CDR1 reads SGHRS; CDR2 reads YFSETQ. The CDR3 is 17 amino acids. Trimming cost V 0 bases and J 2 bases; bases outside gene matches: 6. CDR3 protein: CASSLEVAGGFTDTQYF. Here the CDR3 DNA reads TGCGCCAGCAGCTTGGAGGTAGCGGGAGGTTTCACAGATACGCAGTATTTT.

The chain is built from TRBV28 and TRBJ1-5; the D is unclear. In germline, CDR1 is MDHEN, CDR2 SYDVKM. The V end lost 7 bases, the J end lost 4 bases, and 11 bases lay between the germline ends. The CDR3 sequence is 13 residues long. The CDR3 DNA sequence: TGTGCCAGCATCCCCAATCGGAATCAGCCCCAGCATTTT. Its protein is CASIPNRNQPQHF.

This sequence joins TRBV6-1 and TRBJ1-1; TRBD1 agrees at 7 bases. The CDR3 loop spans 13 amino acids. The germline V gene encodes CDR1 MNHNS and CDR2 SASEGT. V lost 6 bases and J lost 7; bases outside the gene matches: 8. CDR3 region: CASSRGQSFEAFF. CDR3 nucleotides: TGTGCCAGCAGCAGGGGACAGTCATTTGAAGCTTTCTTT.

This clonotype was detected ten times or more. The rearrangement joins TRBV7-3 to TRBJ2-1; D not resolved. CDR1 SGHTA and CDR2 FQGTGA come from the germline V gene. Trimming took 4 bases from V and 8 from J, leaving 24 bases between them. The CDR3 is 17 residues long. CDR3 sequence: CASSSIPRVGGVYEQFF. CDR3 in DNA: TGTGCCAGCAGCTCCATACCCCGGGTCGGCGGTGTTTATGAGCAGTTCTTC.

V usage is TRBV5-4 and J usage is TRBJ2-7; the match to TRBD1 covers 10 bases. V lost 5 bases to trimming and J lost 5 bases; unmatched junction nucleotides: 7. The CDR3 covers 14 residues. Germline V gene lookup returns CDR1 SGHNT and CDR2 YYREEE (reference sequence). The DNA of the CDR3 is TGTGCCAGCAGTGCCACCGGGACAGGGGACGAGCAGTACTTC. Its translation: CASSATGTGDEQYF.

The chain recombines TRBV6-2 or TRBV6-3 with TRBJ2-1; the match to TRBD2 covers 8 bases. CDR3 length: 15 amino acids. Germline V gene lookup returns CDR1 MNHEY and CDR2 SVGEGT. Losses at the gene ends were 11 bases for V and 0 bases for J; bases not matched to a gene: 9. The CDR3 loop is CAAARAGGSYNEQFF. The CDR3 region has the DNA TGTGCCGCAGCAAGGGCGGGAGGCTCCTACAATGAGCAGTTCTTC.

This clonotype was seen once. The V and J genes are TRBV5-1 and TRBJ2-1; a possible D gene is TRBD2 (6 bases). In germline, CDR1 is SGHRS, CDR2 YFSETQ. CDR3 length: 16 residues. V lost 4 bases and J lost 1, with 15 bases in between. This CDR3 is CASSLTPSASYNEQFF. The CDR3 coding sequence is TGCGCCAGCAGCCTTACTCCTAGCGCTTCCTACAATGAGCAGTTCTTC.

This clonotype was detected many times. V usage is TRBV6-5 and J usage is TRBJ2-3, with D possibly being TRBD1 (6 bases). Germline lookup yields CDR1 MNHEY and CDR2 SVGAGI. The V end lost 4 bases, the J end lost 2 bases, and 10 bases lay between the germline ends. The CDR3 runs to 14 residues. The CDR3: CASSSWTATDTQYF. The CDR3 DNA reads TGTGCCAGCAGTTCCTGGACAGCCACAGATACGCAGTATTTT.

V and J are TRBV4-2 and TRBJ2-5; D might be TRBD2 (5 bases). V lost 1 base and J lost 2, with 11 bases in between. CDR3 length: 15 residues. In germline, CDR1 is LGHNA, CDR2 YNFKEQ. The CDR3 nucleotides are TGTGCCAGCAGCCAAGTAACAAGCGGACAAGAGACCCAGTACTTC. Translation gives CASSQVTSGQETQYF.

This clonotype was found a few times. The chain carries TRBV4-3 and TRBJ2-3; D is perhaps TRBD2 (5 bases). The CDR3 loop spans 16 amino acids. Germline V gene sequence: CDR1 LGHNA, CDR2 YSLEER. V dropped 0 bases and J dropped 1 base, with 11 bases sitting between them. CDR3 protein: CASSQDPGKRTDTQYF. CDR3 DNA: TGCGCCAGCAGCCAAGATCCGGGAAAACGCACAGATACGCAGTATTTT.

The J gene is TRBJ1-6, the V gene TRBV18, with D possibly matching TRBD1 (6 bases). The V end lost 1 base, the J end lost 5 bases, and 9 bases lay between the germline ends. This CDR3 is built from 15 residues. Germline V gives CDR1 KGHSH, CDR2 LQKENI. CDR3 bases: TGTGCCAGCTCACCACGACAGGCGAATAATTCACCCCTCCACTTT. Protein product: CASSPRQANNSPLHF.